Included here is one T cell receptor (beta chain) sequence, with context. The antigen is not known. The PCR had 60 Vbeta and 13 Jbeta primers. Per the original data handling: Tens of millions of unique TCR beta chains, 10 million to 13 million of them shared, were counted by a later analysis. Only in-frame clones appear in the TCRdb table, and some are missing; sequencing was by immunoSEQ multiplex PCR. V and J calls and clone size are given by that table; D and trimming were obtained from the DNA. This table has about 140,000 clones, roughly 70% appearing once. The data were obtained in a study of cytomegalovirus exposure and HLA in healthy donors. The CDR3 spans 17 residues. Trimming removed 2 bases from V and 3 bases from J, with 20 bases in between. CDR1 and CDR2 (germline): MGHDK, SYGVNS. Study conclusions and caveats: The dataset shows that most TCR sequences were rare, while some public TCRs occurred in many donors. A later analysis linked a missense variant in DCLRE1C to the trimming of TCR beta V and J genes. Specificity for CMV antigens was confirmed in vitro for three of the CMV-associated chains.

The source material was PBMCs. The V call is TRBV25-1, the J call TRBJ2-7; possible D gene TRBD1, 6 bases. The sequence derives from a male donor in good health and CMV-seronegative. The CDR3 bases are TGTGCCAGCAGTGAAGCCTGGCCTGGACAGAATATCTACGAGCAGTACTTC. Its translation is CASSEAWPGQNIYEQYF.